The text below deals with one T cell receptor (beta chain). The antigen remains undetermined. Here immunoSEQ multiplex PCR was the method, and the copy in TCRdb shows in-frame clones only, minus some. The sample holds fewer than 3 million clones, under 95% seen once. The donor population consisted of healthy HIV-negative adults with no recent acute infections or vaccinations. This sample is drawn from a study of shared clonotypes between healthy human individuals. As for the study in general: There were three CD4 naive, three CD4 memory, two CD8 naive and one CD8 memory plates per donor. General study results and limits: Some naive CD4 clonotypes, 4% to 6%, turned up in common across a few donors. Clonotype sharing among donors was thought likely to change with sequencing depth.

Germline V lookup: CDR1 SGDLS, CDR2 YYNGEE. The CDR3 has 13 residues. The V end was cut by 3 bases, the J end by 4 bases, with 10 bases between. The chain employs TRBV9 and TRBJ1-1; D remains unclear. The TCR sequence derives from a man younger than 35 in good health. Some clones in this sample may be carry-over from other donors' samples. Sequencing was performed on naive CD4+ T cells from PBMCs. Documented subset: CD45RA+ positively selected. CDR3 region: CASSADPFTEAFF. CDR3 coding DNA: TGTGCCAGCAGCGCCGATCCCTTCACTGAAGCTTTCTTT.